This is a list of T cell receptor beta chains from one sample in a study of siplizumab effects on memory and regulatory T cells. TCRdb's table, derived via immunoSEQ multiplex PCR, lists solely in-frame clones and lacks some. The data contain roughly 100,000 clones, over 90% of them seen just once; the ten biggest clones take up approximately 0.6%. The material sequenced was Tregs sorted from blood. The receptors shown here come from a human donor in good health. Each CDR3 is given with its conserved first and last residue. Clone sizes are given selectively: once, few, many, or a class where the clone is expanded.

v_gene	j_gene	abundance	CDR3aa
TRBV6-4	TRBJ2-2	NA	CASSDSRRAGELFF
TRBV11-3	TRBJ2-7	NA	CASSPRLADPPYF
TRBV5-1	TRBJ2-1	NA	CASSNERWTGGSYNEQFF
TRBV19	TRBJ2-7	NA	CASKRAGSYEQYF
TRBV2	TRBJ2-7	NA	CASSQRTVIGEQYF
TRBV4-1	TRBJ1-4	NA	CASSQAAGGGEKLFF
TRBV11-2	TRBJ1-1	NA	CASSYTPGTEAFF
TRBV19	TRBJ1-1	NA	CASSIRSGETEAFF
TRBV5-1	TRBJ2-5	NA	CASSSTSGEYWETQYF
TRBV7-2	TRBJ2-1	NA	CASSSAGVFYNEQFF
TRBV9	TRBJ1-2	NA	CASNFNPTGNYGYTF
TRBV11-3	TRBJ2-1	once	CASSLPGGDEQFF
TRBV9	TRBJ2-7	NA	CASSVAGGVFYEQYF
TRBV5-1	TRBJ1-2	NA	CASSLTGTVVSPRYGYTF
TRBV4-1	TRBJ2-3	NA	CASSLDGDTQYF
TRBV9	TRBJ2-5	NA	CASSVGTSGETQYF
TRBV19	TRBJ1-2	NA	CATDYGRGAGGYTF
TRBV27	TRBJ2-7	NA	CASSLGDSESRYEQYF
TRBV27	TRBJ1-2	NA	CASSSTGAAYGYTF
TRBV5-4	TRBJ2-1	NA	CASSPYLGQDYNEQFF
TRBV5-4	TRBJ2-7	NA	CASSKDGTGTYEQYF
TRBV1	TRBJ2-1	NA	CTSSQDRLAGVSEQFF
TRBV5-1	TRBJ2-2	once	CATTLSRESTGELFF
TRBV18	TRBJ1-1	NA	CASSRQQNTEAFF
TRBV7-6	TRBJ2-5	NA	CASSLMAGYQETQYF
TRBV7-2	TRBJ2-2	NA	CASWKGLVTGELFF
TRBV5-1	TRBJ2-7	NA	CASSQYLRSSYEQYF
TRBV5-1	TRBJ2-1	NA	CASTRADQRNEQFF
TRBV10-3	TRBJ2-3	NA	CAISRGTNTDTQYF
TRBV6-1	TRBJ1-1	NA	CASSEWRQFNTEAFF
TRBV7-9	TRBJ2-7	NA	CAITAATSYEQYF